A few counts support the clone carrying this T cell receptor (beta chain). The data were obtained in a study of T cell responses to AZD1222 COVID-19 vaccine. Trimming took off 6 bases at V and 5 bases at J, with 16 bases between the two ends. Germline loops: CDR1 MDHEN, CDR2 SYDVKM. The CDR3 is 14 amino acids. Profiling relied on immunoSEQ multiplex PCR, and the TCRdb table lists in-frame clones only, not all of them. Among 100,000 to 150,000 clones, just over 90% were seen once, and the ten largest hold around 7%. The J gene is TRBJ1-2, the V gene TRBV28; perhaps TRBD1 as D (6 bases). Material: peripheral blood, obtained on day 0 of AZD1222 vaccination. The sequence was collected from an adult in good health. This chain's CDR3 is CASRNTDRIYGYTF. CDR3 nucleotide sequence: TGTGCCAGCAGAAATACCGACAGGATTTATGGCTACACCTTC.